The next 24 T cell receptor beta chains were all read from a single sample in a study of OX40 agonist ivuxolimab in advanced cancers. Using immunoSEQ multiplex PCR, the repertoire was profiled, and TCRdb retains in-frame clones only, with some absent. The data show tens of thousands of clones, around 88% seen once. The sample in question was CD4+ or CD8+ T cells sorted from blood, obtained in a trial of the OX40 agonist ivuxolimab. Receptors originate from an adult with an advanced solid tumor such as melanoma, head and neck, liver or kidney cancer.

The chain combines TRBV4-1 with TRBJ2-2, with D perhaps TRBD2 (5 bases). Trimming took off 1 base at V and 6 bases at J, with 15 bases between the two ends. This CDR3 has 16 amino acids. Germline V gene data show CDR1 as MGHRA and CDR2 as YSYEKL. DNA of the CDR3: TGCGCCAGCAGCCAAGTGGGAGCCCTCCGGGCCGGGGAGCTGTTTTTT. Its translation: CASSQVGALRAGELFF.

The V call is TRBV5-1, the J call TRBJ2-3, with D possibly being TRBD1 (6 bases). Trimming shortened V by 1 base and J by 0 bases, and 9 bases separated the two germline ends. In germline, CDR1 is SGHRS, CDR2 YFSETQ. The CDR3 loop spans 15 amino acids. Here the CDR3 DNA reads TGCGCCAGCAGCTTGACACAGGGAAGCACAGATACGCAGTATTTT. This encodes CASSLTQGSTDTQYF.

CDR3 in DNA: TGTGCCAGCAGTGAAACTCTAGCGGGGTACAATGAGCAGTTCTTC. Protein: CASSETLAGYNEQFF. This chain uses TRBV6-1 with TRBJ2-1; 9 positions agree with TRBD2. The germline CDR1 and CDR2 sequences are MNHNS and SASEGT. The V and J ends lost 2 bases and 4 bases, in that order; junction bases with no gene match: 3. The CDR3 extends over 15 amino acids.

The chain links TRBV27 to TRBJ2-7; possibly TRBD1 or TRBD2 for D (5 bases each). Trimming removed 4 bases from V and 7 bases from J, with 14 bases in between. This CDR3 region has 13 residues. CDR1 is MNHEY, CDR2 SMNVEV, per germline (reference sequence). The DNA of the CDR3 is TGTGCCAGCAGTTCAAGGGGATGGGGGGAGCAGTACTTC. It translates to CASSSRGWGEQYF.

This clone was seen once. J is TRBJ2-2 and V is TRBV28; D ambiguous. Trimming removed 5 bases at V and 0 bases at J, with 4 bases between. This CDR3 has 13 amino acids. The V gene's germline CDR1 is MDHEN and CDR2 SYDVKM. The CDR3 coding sequence is TGTGCCAGCAGTGTTGCGAACACCGGGGAGCTGTTTTTT. This encodes CASSVANTGELFF.

The V call is TRBV6-1, the J call TRBJ1-5; tentatively, D is TRBD1 (5 bases). Germline loops: CDR1 MNHNS, CDR2 SASEGT. Trimming left V 8 bases short and J 5 bases short, with 16 bases between. This CDR3 has 14 residues. The CDR3 reads CASVFTGKDQPQHF. Written as DNA, the CDR3 is TGTGCCAGCGTTTTTACAGGCAAAGATCAGCCCCAGCATTTT.

This chain joins TRBV4-1 and TRBJ2-2; 7 bases line up with TRBD1. Germline V gene lookup returns CDR1 MGHRA and CDR2 YSYEKL. The CDR3 loop spans 14 amino acids. The J segment lost 7 bases and the V segment lost 7 bases, leaving 9 bases of the junction unmatched. This CDR3 is CASNHYRDSGELFF. The CDR3 DNA sequence: TGCGCCAGCAACCACTACAGGGACAGCGGGGAGCTGTTTTTT.

This sequence joins TRBV29-1 and TRBJ2-2, with D tentatively TRBD1 (6 bases). Deletions cut 7 bases from V and 7 bases from J, with 22 bases between. The CDR3 is 15 amino acids. Per the germline V gene, CDR1 is SQVTM and CDR2 is ANQGSEA. The chain's CDR3 is CSAGVMGAHSGELFF. As DNA, the CDR3 is TGCAGCGCCGGTGTGATGGGGGCGCATAGCGGGGAGCTGTTTTTT.

V gene TRBV7-3 combines with J gene TRBJ2-3, with 7 bases identical to TRBD2. This CDR3 contains 15 residues. Germline values: CDR1 SGHTA, CDR2 FQGTGA. The V segment lost 5 bases and the J segment 3 bases; nucleotides outside the gene matches: 8. The DNA of the CDR3 is TGTGCCAGCAGCCGCTATGCGGGAGAGACAGATACGCAGTATTTT. Protein sequence: CASSRYAGETDTQYF.

The V gene is TRBV5-4, the J gene TRBJ2-5; no reliable D call. CDR1 and CDR2 (germline): SGHNT, YYREEE (reference sequence). The CDR3 consists of 12 residues. Trimming stripped 1 base from V and 5 bases from J, with 6 bases between. The CDR3 spells CASSLLAETQYF. The CDR3 nucleotides are TGTGCCAGCAGCTTGCTGGCGGAGACCCAGTACTTC.

The chain employs TRBV5-1 and TRBJ2-3, with 7 bases lining up with TRBD1. Germline CDR1 reads SGHRS; CDR2 reads YFSETQ. Germline trimming cut 3 bases from V and 2 bases from J; bases unmatched to any gene: 9. This CDR3 contains 16 residues. CDR3 in DNA: TGCGCCAGCAGCTACCAGGGGGTGTCTGACACAGATACGCAGTATTTT. This codes for CASSYQGVSDTDTQYF.

This chain joins TRBV19 and TRBJ2-1; TRBD1 matches at 10 bases. This CDR3 spans 16 amino acids. From germline, CDR1 is LNHDA and CDR2 SQIVND (reference sequence). V shed 6 bases and J 5 bases; nucleotides not matched to a gene: 10. The CDR3 coding sequence is TGTGCCAGTAGCTCAGCTAGGACAGGGGGAAACAATGAGCAGTTCTTC. This codes for CASSSARTGGNNEQFF.

The J gene is TRBJ1-5, the V gene TRBV5-6; D perhaps matches TRBD1 (5 bases). Trimming removed 1 base from V and 7 bases from J, with 15 bases in between. CDR3 size: 15 residues. Germline lookup yields CDR1 SGHDT and CDR2 YYEEEE. This CDR3 is CASSLRLRGEQPQHF. CDR3 coding DNA: TGTGCCAGCAGCTTGCGCCTACGGGGGGAACAGCCCCAGCATTTT.

The V and J genes are TRBV11-3 and TRBJ2-7, with D possibly matching TRBD2 (5 bases). The CDR3 length is 13 residues. Germline CDR1 reads SGHNT; CDR2 reads YENEEA. V was shortened by 0 bases and J by 3 bases, with 6 bases between the two germline ends. The CDR3 loop reads CASSLDGDYEQYF. The DNA for the CDR3 is TGTGCCAGCAGCTTAGACGGGGACTACGAGCAGTACTTC.

V and J are TRBV7-9 and TRBJ1-5; D is possibly TRBD1 (5 bases). The CDR3 covers 14 residues. Trimming pared 0 bases from V and 6 bases from J, leaving 9 bases between. CDR1 and CDR2 from the germline V gene are SEHNR and FQNEAQ (reference sequence). CDR3 sequence (DNA): TGTGCCAGCAGCTTAGCAGGGGATGGTCAGCCCCAGCATTTT. It codes for CASSLAGDGQPQHF.

This clone was counted a single time. The V and J genes are TRBV28 and TRBJ2-1; D gene unclear. The V end was cut by 2 bases, the J end by 4 bases, with 3 bases between. Germline V lookup: CDR1 MDHEN, CDR2 SYDVKM. The CDR3 covers 12 residues. Here the CDR3 reads CASSLRYNEQFF. DNA of the CDR3: TGTGCCAGCAGTTTACGGTACAATGAGCAGTTCTTC. The complete variable domain, with remaining parts taken from reference TRBV28 and TRBJ2-1, reads DVKVTQSSRYLVKRTGEKVFLECVQDMDHENMFWYRQDPGLGLRLIYFSYDVKMKEKGDIPEGYSVSREKKERFSLILESASTNQTSMYLCASSLRYNEQFFGPGTRLTVL.

This clone was seen just once. The chain carries TRBV4-3 and TRBJ2-1, with TRBD2 identical over 15 bases. Germline CDR1 is LGHNA and CDR2 is YSLEER. CDR3 size: 17 residues. Trimming removed 1 base from V and 5 bases from J; junction bases left unmatched: 3. CDR3 nucleotide sequence: TGCGCCAGCAGCCAAGGGACTAGCGGGAGGGCCGACAATGAGCAGTTCTTC. Translated, it gives CASSQGTSGRADNEQFF.

The J gene is TRBJ2-1, the V gene TRBV10-2, with D perhaps matching TRBD2 (7 bases). The CDR3 has 14 amino acids. The V end was cut by 2 bases, the J end by 9 bases, with 14 bases between. Germline CDR1 WSHSY, CDR2 SAAADI. The CDR3 region is CASSELAGASEQFF. As DNA, the CDR3 is TGCGCCAGCAGTGAGCTTGCGGGGGCGAGTGAGCAGTTCTTC.

About this clone: An end of the junction differs from the germline gene, which may be a read error. The rearrangement joins TRBV18 to TRBJ2-5; unclear D gene. The V gene's germline CDR1 is KGHSH and CDR2 LQKENI. The CDR3 contains 13 residues. The CDR3 is CASSNSDQETQYF. CDR3 in DNA: TGTGCCAGCTCAAATTCCGACCAGGAGACCCAGTACTTC.

The CDR3 region is CASSPRLAGADTQYF. CDR3 DNA: TGTGCCAGCAGCCCACGACTAGCGGGTGCAGATACGCAGTATTTT. V and J are TRBV11-2 and TRBJ2-3, with TRBD2 identical over 10 bases. CDR1 and CDR2 from the germline V gene are SGHAT and FQNNGV. The V and J ends lost 5 bases and 4 bases, in that order; junction bases with no gene match: 6. The CDR3 covers 15 residues.

The chain uses TRBV30 and TRBJ2-7; 11 bases are shared with TRBD2. Germline-derived CDR1 and CDR2 are GTSNPN and SVGIG (reference sequence). The CDR3 spans 15 residues. With V trimmed by 5 bases and J by 0 bases, 6 bases remained unmatched. CDR3 sequence reads: CAWAPGLAASYEQYF. The CDR3 nucleotides read TGTGCCTGGGCCCCGGGACTAGCGGCCTCCTACGAGCAGTACTTC.

This chain uses TRBV7-6 with TRBJ2-3; D not certain. Germline values: CDR1 SGHVS, CDR2 FNYEAQ. The CDR3 length is 15 residues. V gave up 2 bases and J gave up 4 bases, with 13 bases separating them. The CDR3 sequence is CASSLLGFPPDTQYF. The CDR3 coding sequence is TGTGCCAGCAGCTTATTAGGGTTCCCCCCAGATACGCAGTATTTT.

This chain links TRBV14 with TRBJ2-5; D is tentatively TRBD1 or TRBD2 (5 bases each). This CDR3 spans 16 amino acids. Germline values: CDR1 SGHDN, CDR2 FVKESK. Trimming shortened V by 0 bases and J by 3 bases, and 14 bases separated the two germline ends. The CDR3 reads CASSQDRDWRKETQYF. The CDR3 nucleotides are TGTGCCAGCAGCCAAGACAGGGATTGGAGGAAAGAGACCCAGTACTTC.

The chain employs TRBV27 and TRBJ2-5; no clear D gene. The germline CDR1 and CDR2 sequences are MNHEY and SMNVEV (reference sequence). The CDR3 runs to 14 residues. The V end lost 0 bases, the J end lost 7 bases, and 12 bases lay between the germline ends. The DNA of the CDR3 is TGTGCCAGCAGTTTATCGGGCGCTCTAGGGACCCAGTACTTC. This sequence encodes CASSLSGALGTQYF.